This TCR beta chain was retrieved from a study of cytomegalovirus exposure and HLA in healthy donors. Germline CDR1 and CDR2: SEHNR and FQNEAQ (reference sequence). The CDR3 extends over 18 amino acids. J was trimmed by 7 bases and V by 0 bases; bases with no gene match: 13. PCR used 60 Vbeta primers and 13 Jbeta primers. The data were produced by immunoSEQ multiplex PCR, yet TCRdb's version contains in-frame clones alone and is incomplete. This table holds about 160,000 clones, approximately 72% found once. Study observations and caveats: A few chains tied to CMV proved CMV antigen-specific in vitro. A previous analysis found most TCR beta V segments productive roughly 87% or roughly 30% of the time. Apparent HLA restriction characterized most CMV-associated TCR beta chains in a later analysis.

In regard to this clone: Antigen specificity is unknown.

Sample: PBMCs. The chain recombines TRBV7-9 with TRBJ2-1; 9 bases fit TRBD2. The sequence was collected from a female donor in good health and CMV-seronegative. The CDR3 sequence is CASSLASGSVVFWNEQFF. DNA for the CDR3: TGTGCCAGCAGCTTAGCTAGCGGGAGTGTGGTGTTTTGGAATGAGCAGTTCTTC. Together with reference TRBV7-9 and TRBJ2-1, the CDR3 gives the full variable domain: DTGVSQNPRHKITKRGQNVTFRCDPISEHNRLYWYRQTLGQGPEFLTYFQNEAQLEKSRLLSDRFSAERPKGSFSTLEIQRTEQGDSAMYLCASSLASGSVVFWNEQFFGPGTRLTVL.